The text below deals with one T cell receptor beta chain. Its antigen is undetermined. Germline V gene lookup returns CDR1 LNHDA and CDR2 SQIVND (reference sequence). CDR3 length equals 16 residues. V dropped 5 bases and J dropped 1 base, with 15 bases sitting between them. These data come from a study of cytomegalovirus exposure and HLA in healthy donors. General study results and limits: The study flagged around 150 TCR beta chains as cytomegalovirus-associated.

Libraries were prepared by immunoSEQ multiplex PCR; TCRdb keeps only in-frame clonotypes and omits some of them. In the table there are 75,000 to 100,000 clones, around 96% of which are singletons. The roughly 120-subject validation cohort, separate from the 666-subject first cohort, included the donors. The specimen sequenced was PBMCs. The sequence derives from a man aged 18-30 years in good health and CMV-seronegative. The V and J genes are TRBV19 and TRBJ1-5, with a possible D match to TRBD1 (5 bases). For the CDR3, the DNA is TGTGCCAGTAGTCGACGGGGGGAATTCAGCAATCAGCCCCAGCATTTT. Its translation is CASSRRGEFSNQPQHF.